This TCR beta chain was retrieved from a study of cytomegalovirus exposure and HLA in healthy donors. Study-wide results and limits: Many donors carried some public TCRs, although rarity characterized most TCR sequences. Prior analysis indicated that the majority of TCR beta V segments exhibited productivity approximately 87% or approximately 30% of the time. HLA allele associations emerged for some 16,000 TCR beta sequences in a later analysis, at 0.05 false discovery rate.

Trimming shortened V by 2 bases and J by 5 bases, and 18 bases separated the two germline ends. The germline V gene encodes CDR1 SNHLY and CDR2 FYNNEI. This CDR3 contains 16 residues. Worth noting for this clone: The target antigen is unknown.

The PCR contained 60 Vbeta and 13 Jbeta primers. Clones were sequenced by immunoSEQ multiplex PCR, and TCRdb holds only the in-frame ones, with some missing. The table shows 150,000 to 200,000 clones, with roughly 84% occurring only once. Each donor's status was that of a healthy bone marrow donor. Sequencing used PBMCs. The chain recombines TRBV2 with TRBJ2-5, with a tentative D call TRBD1 (7 bases). The receptor was isolated from a man between 45 and 60 years old in good health and CMV-seropositive. CDR3: CASSERRRGPLETQYF. As DNA, the CDR3 is TGTGCCAGCAGTGAAAGGCGGAGGGGGCCGTTGGAGACCCAGTACTTC.